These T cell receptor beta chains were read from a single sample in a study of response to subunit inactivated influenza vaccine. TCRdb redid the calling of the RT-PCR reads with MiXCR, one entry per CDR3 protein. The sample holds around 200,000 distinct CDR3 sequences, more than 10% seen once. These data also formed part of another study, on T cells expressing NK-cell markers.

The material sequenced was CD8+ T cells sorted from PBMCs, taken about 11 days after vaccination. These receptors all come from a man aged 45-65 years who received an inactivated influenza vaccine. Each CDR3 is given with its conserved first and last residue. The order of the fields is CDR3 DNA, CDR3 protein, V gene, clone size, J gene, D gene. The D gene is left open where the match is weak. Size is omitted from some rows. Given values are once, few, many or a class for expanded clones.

cdr3_nt: TGTGCCATCAGAGAAGCTAGCAATGAGCAGTTCTTC
cdr3_aa: CAIREASNEQFF
v_call: TRBV10-3
clone_size: .
j_call: TRBJ2-1
d_call: .

cdr3_nt: TGCGCTGGGGGGAGGGGACCGTACAATGAGCAGTTCTTC
cdr3_aa: CAGGRGPYNEQFF
v_call: TRBV4-1
clone_size: .
j_call: TRBJ2-1
d_call: TRBD2

cdr3_nt: TGTGCCAAAGGGGGCGAGGGCAAAAACATTCAGTACTTC
cdr3_aa: CAKGGEGKNIQYF
v_call: TRBV28
clone_size: few
j_call: TRBJ2-4
d_call: TRBD1

cdr3_nt: TGTGCCAGCAGCCAAGGCCCCGCGGAAGCTTTCTTT
cdr3_aa: CASSQGPAEAFF
v_call: TRBV7-9
clone_size: few
j_call: TRBJ1-1
d_call: .

cdr3_nt: TGTGCCAGCAGCCCCTTCCCAGGGGGCTATGGCTACACCTTC
cdr3_aa: CASSPFPGGYGYTF
v_call: TRBV7-6
clone_size: .
j_call: TRBJ1-2
d_call: TRBD1

cdr3_nt: TGTGCCAGCAGCCATCAGGGGGCACAGCAGCCCCAGCATTTT
cdr3_aa: CASSHQGAQQPQHF
v_call: TRBV27
clone_size: few
j_call: TRBJ1-5
d_call: TRBD1

cdr3_nt: TGTGCCAGCAGCTTAGACGGCCTCGCCCCAGATACGCAGTATTTT
cdr3_aa: CASSLDGLAPDTQYF
v_call: TRBV7-2
clone_size: few
j_call: TRBJ2-3
d_call: .

cdr3_nt: TGTGCCAGCAGCTTAGTCGGGGTAGCCGAGACCCAGTACTTC
cdr3_aa: CASSLVGVAETQYF
v_call: TRBV7-2
clone_size: .
j_call: TRBJ2-5
d_call: .

cdr3_nt: TGTGCCAGCAGCTGTGGGTGGGCGCGGGGGTGCACCGGGGAGCTGTTTTTT
cdr3_aa: CASSCGWARGCTGELFF
v_call: TRBV11-2
clone_size: .
j_call: TRBJ2-2
d_call: TRBD2

cdr3_nt: TGCAGCGTTGAGAAAGAAGAGACCCAGTACTTC
cdr3_aa: CSVEKEETQYF
v_call: TRBV29-1
clone_size: many
j_call: TRBJ2-5
d_call: .

cdr3_nt: TGCGCCAGCAGCCAAGATAACGATAACACCGGGGAGCTGCTTTTT
cdr3_aa: CASSQDNDNTGELLF
v_call: TRBV4-3
clone_size: .
j_call: TRBJ2-2
d_call: .

cdr3_nt: TGTGCCAGCAGCCAACTTCCCGGGACATATTACTCCTACGAGCAGTACTTC
cdr3_aa: CASSQLPGTYYSYEQYF
v_call: TRBV7-8
clone_size: many
j_call: TRBJ2-7
d_call: .

cdr3_nt: TGTGCCAGCAGTTTTGTCAGATCTGAGACCCAGTACTTC
cdr3_aa: CASSFVRSETQYF
v_call: TRBV27
clone_size: many
j_call: TRBJ2-5
d_call: .

cdr3_nt: TGTGCCACCAGCGGAACCCCTGTAGGCGGGAGGCGAACAGATACGCAGTATTTT
cdr3_aa: CATSGTPVGGRRTDTQYF
v_call: TRBV15
clone_size: .
j_call: TRBJ2-3
d_call: TRBD2

cdr3_nt: TGTGCCAGCAGTTACCCCCTCGATACAGGGGCGGGAGGACCATACAATGAGCAGTTCTTC
cdr3_aa: CASSYPLDTGAGGPYNEQFF
v_call: TRBV6-2/TRBV6-3
clone_size: few
j_call: TRBJ2-1
d_call: .

cdr3_nt: TGTGCCAGCAGTATACAGGGCTACGAGCAGTACTTC
cdr3_aa: CASSIQGYEQYF
v_call: TRBV6-2/TRBV6-3
clone_size: few
j_call: TRBJ2-7
d_call: .

cdr3_nt: TGCGCCAGCAGTGAGTCGGCAGGGTGGGAGACCCAGTACTTC
cdr3_aa: CASSESAGWETQYF
v_call: TRBV10-1
clone_size: few
j_call: TRBJ2-5
d_call: .

cdr3_nt: TGTGCCAGCAGCGTAAACAGGGGATCGTCCGAGCAGTACTTC
cdr3_aa: CASSVNRGSSEQYF
v_call: TRBV9
clone_size: .
j_call: TRBJ2-7
d_call: TRBD1

cdr3_nt: TGTGCCAGCAGCCAAGATCGTCAGACCCAAAGGGTCACCGGGGAGCTGTTTTTT
cdr3_aa: CASSQDRQTQRVTGELFF
v_call: TRBV4-2
clone_size: .
j_call: TRBJ2-2
d_call: .

cdr3_nt: TGTGCCAGCAGCCCTCCCGGGACTCACTACAATGAGCAGTTCTTC
cdr3_aa: CASSPPGTHYNEQFF
v_call: TRBV7-9
clone_size: many
j_call: TRBJ2-1
d_call: .

cdr3_nt: TGTGCCAGCAGTTACACGACAGGTTTCTACGAGCAGTACTTC
cdr3_aa: CASSYTTGFYEQYF
v_call: TRBV6-5
clone_size: many
j_call: TRBJ2-7
d_call: .

cdr3_nt: TGTGCCACCAGCAGAGTACCTAGCGGGAGGGCCCTTGATGTAGAGACCCAGTACTTC
cdr3_aa: CATSRVPSGRALDVETQYF
v_call: TRBV15
clone_size: .
j_call: TRBJ2-5
d_call: TRBD2

cdr3_nt: TGTGCCACCAGTGATTTGCCCCGACTAGGGGTCGGGGAGCTGTTTTTT
cdr3_aa: CATSDLPRLGVGELFF
v_call: TRBV24-1
clone_size: few
j_call: TRBJ2-2
d_call: .

cdr3_nt: TGTGCCAGCAGCTTAACCCCCTACGAGCAGTACTTC
cdr3_aa: CASSLTPYEQYF
v_call: TRBV7-9
clone_size: many
j_call: TRBJ2-7
d_call: .

cdr3_nt: TGTGCCAGTAGTCTCCGTCCATGGTGGGTGAACCAAGAGACCCAGTACTTC
cdr3_aa: CASSLRPWWVNQETQYF
v_call: TRBV19
clone_size: few
j_call: TRBJ2-5
d_call: .

cdr3_nt: TGTGCCAGCAGCTTAGAACTAGCGGGGGTCGGGAAGACCCAGTACTTC
cdr3_aa: CASSLELAGVGKTQYF
v_call: TRBV7-2
clone_size: few
j_call: TRBJ2-5
d_call: TRBD2

cdr3_nt: TGTGCCAGCAGTTCCGGGACAGGGGTTAGGTACGAGCAGTACTTC
cdr3_aa: CASSSGTGVRYEQYF
v_call: TRBV2
clone_size: .
j_call: TRBJ2-7
d_call: TRBD1